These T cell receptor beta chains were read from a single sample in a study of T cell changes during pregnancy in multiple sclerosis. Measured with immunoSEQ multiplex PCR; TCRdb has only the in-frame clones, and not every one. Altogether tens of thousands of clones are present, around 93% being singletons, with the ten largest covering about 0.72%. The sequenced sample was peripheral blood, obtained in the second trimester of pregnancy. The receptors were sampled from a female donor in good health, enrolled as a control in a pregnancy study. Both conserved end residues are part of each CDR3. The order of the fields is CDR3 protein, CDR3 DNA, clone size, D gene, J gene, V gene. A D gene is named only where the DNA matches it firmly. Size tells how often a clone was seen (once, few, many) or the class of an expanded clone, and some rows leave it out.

CAGGLAPYNEQFF | TGTGCCGGGGGACTAGCACCTTACAATGAGCAGTTCTTC | . | TRBD2 | TRBJ2-1 | TRBV30
CASSRIGGGRSNQPQHF | TGTGCCAGCAGCCGGATCGGGGGGGGTAGGAGCAATCAGCCCCAGCATTTT | . | . | TRBJ1-5 | TRBV7-2
CASSGDSRETQYF | TGTGCCAGCAGTGGGGACAGTAGGGAGACCCAGTACTTC | . | TRBD1 | TRBJ2-5 | TRBV25-1
CASSRDHASGGRETQYF | TGCGCCAGCAGCCGAGACCACGCTAGCGGGGGACGAGAGACCCAGTACTTC | few | TRBD2 | TRBJ2-5 | TRBV4-1
CASSPGTAWAPYEQYF | TGTGCCAGCAGTCCGGGGACAGCGTGGGCCCCCTACGAGCAGTACTTC | . | TRBD1 | TRBJ2-7 | TRBV27
CASSLVGQGAFGYTF | TGTGCCAGCAGCTTAGTGGGACAGGGGGCCTTTGGCTACACCTTC | . | TRBD1 | TRBJ1-2 | TRBV7-2
CASSPGTSGAHTQYF | TGTGCCAGCAGCCCCGGGACTAGCGGGGCGCATACGCAGTATTTT | . | TRBD2 | TRBJ2-3 | TRBV7-3
CASSLESGNRNYNEQFF | TGTGCCAGCAGCTTAGAATCTGGTAACAGGAACTACAATGAGCAGTTCTTC | once | . | TRBJ2-1 | TRBV11-3
CASTRVRGNYGYTF | TGTGCCAGCACTAGAGTCCGGGGAAACTATGGCTACACCTTC | once | . | TRBJ1-2 | TRBV6-5
CASSEGTGLYYGYTF | TGTGCCAGCAGTGAAGGGACAGGACTTTACTATGGCTACACCTTC | . | TRBD1 | TRBJ1-2 | TRBV6-1
CASSREAGGTTDTQYF | TGTGCCAGCAGCCGAGAAGCGGGGGGGACCACAGATACGCAGTATTTT | . | TRBD2 | TRBJ2-3 | TRBV7-3
CASSFSEGGFYGYTF | TGTGCCAGCAGCTTCTCAGAGGGAGGTTTCTATGGCTACACCTTC | . | . | TRBJ1-2 | TRBV11-2
CAISGQGALPGANVLTF | TGTGCCATCAGTGGACAGGGGGCGCTTCCCGGGGCCAACGTCCTGACTTTC | . | TRBD1 | TRBJ2-6 | TRBV10-3
CAISEPALEGKLFF | TGTGCCATCAGTGAGCCCGCTTTAGAGGGAAAACTGTTTTTT | . | . | TRBJ1-4 | TRBV10-3
CASSGTNSNQPQHF | TGTGCCAGCAGTGGGACAAATAGCAATCAGCCCCAGCATTTT | . | . | TRBJ1-5 | TRBV2
CASSSSSRGTDTQYF | TGTGCCAGCAGCTCGAGCAGCAGGGGTACAGATACGCAGTATTTT | . | . | TRBJ2-3 | TRBV7-3
CASSPRQGGNIQYF | TGTGCCAGCAGCCCACGCCAGGGTGGAAACATTCAGTACTTC | once | . | TRBJ2-4 | TRBV7-2
CASSWKSRGTDTQYF | TGTGCCAGCAGTTGGAAGAGTAGGGGGACAGATACGCAGTATTTT | . | . | TRBJ2-3 | TRBV27
CASSSGGQTYGYTF | TGTGCCAGCAGTTCCGGGGGACAGACTTATGGCTACACCTTC | . | TRBD1 | TRBJ1-2 | TRBV7-9
CASSLDLAGARYEQYF | TGCGCCAGCAGCTTAGATCTAGCGGGGGCACGATACGAGCAGTACTTC | . | TRBD2 | TRBJ2-7 | TRBV5-1
CASSEVGHTEAFF | TGTGCCAGCAGTGAGGTGGGCCACACTGAAGCTTTCTTT | . | . | TRBJ1-1 | TRBV6-1
CASSLGQGAGTGELFF | TGCGCCAGCAGCCTGGGACAGGGGGCAGGTACCGGGGAGCTGTTTTTT | . | TRBD1 | TRBJ2-2 | TRBV5-1
CASSPPSAGVSYNEQFF | TGTGCCAGCTCACCACCGAGCGCGGGGGTTTCCTACAATGAGCAGTTCTTC | . | TRBD2 | TRBJ2-1 | TRBV18
CASSLAGFGYGYTF | TGTGCCAGCAGTTTAGCAGGGTTTGGATATGGCTACACCTTC | . | . | TRBJ1-2 | TRBV27
CASSDRVSKYNEQFF | TGTGCCAGCAGCGACAGGGTAAGCAAGTACAATGAGCAGTTCTTC | . | TRBD1 | TRBJ2-1 | TRBV6-5
CASRSRGQETQYF | TGTGCCAGCAGGAGCAGGGGCCAAGAGACCCAGTACTTC | . | . | TRBJ2-5 | TRBV6-1
CASSQTGDSNQPQHF | TGTGCCAGCAGCCAAACGGGGGATAGCAATCAGCCCCAGCATTTT | few | . | TRBJ1-5 | TRBV7-6
CASSLRQGALYEQYF | TGTGCCAGCAGCCTCAGACAGGGGGCGCTCTACGAGCAGTACTTC | . | TRBD1 | TRBJ2-7 | TRBV7-2
CASTSWRTSVNEQFF | TGTGCCAGCACCTCATGGAGGACCTCGGTCAATGAGCAGTTCTTC | . | . | TRBJ2-1 | TRBV7-9